This is a list of T cell receptor beta chains from one sample in a study of cytomegalovirus exposure and HLA in healthy donors. The data were produced by immunoSEQ multiplex PCR, yet TCRdb's version contains in-frame clones alone and is incomplete. Of under 150,000 clones in the sample, around four fifths are singletons; the top ten hold about 1%. The sequencing sample was made of PBMCs. These receptors were obtained from a boy under 18 in good health and CMV-seronegative. Both conserved end residues are part of each CDR3. D genes are given only for firm matches. The size field is filled for only some rows; it gives once, few, many or a size class.

d_call,clone_size,v_call,j_call,cdr3_length,cdr3_nt,cdr3_aa
TRBD2,few,TRBV29-1,TRBJ2-1,15,TGCAGCGTTGAAGTAGCGGGAAGTGGTTTGGATGAGCAGTTCTTC,CSVEVAGSGLDEQFF
NA,few,TRBV7-9,TRBJ1-1,14,TGTGCCAGCAGCCTAACCTCCAACTTCGGGGGAGCTTTCTTT,CASSLTSNFGGAFF
NA,NA,TRBV4-3,TRBJ2-5,14,TGCGCCAGCAGCCTGGACTTGTCGAAAGAGACCCAGTACTTC,CASSLDLSKETQYF
NA,few,TRBV5-1,TRBJ2-7,13,TGCGCCAGCAGCGAGAGTGACTACTACGAGCAGTACTTC,CASSESDYYEQYF
TRBD1,NA,TRBV9,TRBJ1-1,14,TGTGCCAGCAGCGTAGTAGGGGGCCTCACTGAAGCTTTCTTT,CASSVVGGLTEAFF
TRBD1,NA,TRBV6-5,TRBJ2-7,13,TGTGCCAGCACCACTGGGACAGCCTACGAGCAGTACTTC,CASTTGTAYEQYF
TRBD1,few,TRBV5-5,TRBJ2-7,15,TGTGCCAGCAGCCAAAGACAGGGTACTACCTACGAGCAGTACTTC,CASSQRQGTTYEQYF
TRBD2,NA,TRBV6-4,TRBJ2-1,15,TGTGCCAGCAGCCTCCTAGCGGGAGGACTAAATGAGCAGTTCTTC,CASSLLAGGLNEQFF
NA,NA,TRBV5-1,TRBJ1-4,14,TGCGCCAGCAGCTTGGTGGTGGGGAGTGAAAAACTGTTTTTT,CASSLVVGSEKLFF
NA,NA,TRBV15,TRBJ2-2,15,TGTGCCACCAGCAGAGAGGCAGGGAGGACCGGGGAGCTGTTTTTT,CATSREAGRTGELFF
TRBD2,NA,TRBV4-2,TRBJ2-7,16,TGTGCCAGCAGCCAAGATCTAACTAGCGGGAGCTACGAGCAGTACTTC,CASSQDLTSGSYEQYF
TRBD2,once,TRBV30,TRBJ2-1,16,TGTGCCTCTACTGACTCCTACCGGGGGGAACACAATGAGCAGTTCTTC,CASTDSYRGEHNEQFF
NA,NA,TRBV11-3,TRBJ2-1,12,TGTGCCACAGGACTGTCATACAATGAGCAGTTCTTC,CATGLSYNEQFF